Below are 2 T cell receptor beta chains sequenced from a single sample in a study of blood T cell repertoires in COVID-19. Profiled with immunoSEQ multiplex PCR; TCRdb holds only in-frame clones, not every one. The sample lists about 15,000 clones; about 88% were seen once. The sample was peripheral blood. The receptor source for this set is a man aged 60 to 69 with acute or convalescent COVID-19.

The chain combines TRBV27 with TRBJ2-1; 8 positions match TRBD1. V was pared by 5 bases and J by 2 bases, with 5 bases of the junction left unmatched. Germline CDR1 and CDR2: MNHEY and SMNVEV (reference sequence). The CDR3 has 15 residues. The CDR3: CASSLDRDTYNEQFF. The CDR3 DNA reads TGTGCCAGCAGTCTGGACAGGGACACCTACAATGAGCAGTTCTTC.

The V gene is TRBV12-3 or TRBV12-4, the J gene TRBJ2-5; a weak D match, TRBD2 (6 bases). Trimming removed 6 bases at V and 4 bases at J, with 12 bases between. The CDR3 sequence is 13 residues long. DNA of the CDR3: TGTGCCAGCAGGCTCGTGGGGGGAGAGACCCAGTACTTC. Protein sequence: CASRLVGGETQYF.